The clone carrying this TCR beta chain is medium-sized by share. Priming with a constant-region primer yielded TCR beta cDNA from about 450 ng total RNA. Slightly modified ARM-PCR with three nested multiplex PCR rounds yielded TCR beta libraries. With TRBV1-TRBV30 forward primers and a C-beta reverse primer, the first two PCR rounds were run for roughly 10 cycles each. Via MiXCR, TCRdb re-called the multiplex PCR reads, giving one row per CDR3 protein. The sample carries approximately 53,000 distinct CDR3 sequences, around 73% recorded once. This specimen comes from a study of tumor-infiltrating lymphocytes in primary liver carcinoma. From roughly 18-30 mg of unsorted bulk tissue, DNA and RNA were co-extracted together. The germline CDR1 and CDR2 sequences are SGHDN and FVKESK. The CDR3 totals 15 residues. Trimming left V 4 bases short and J 4 bases short, with 17 bases between.

The chain links TRBV14 to TRBJ2-7, with D possibly being TRBD1 or TRBD2 (5 bases each). The origin of this receptor is a man aged 35-49 years with primary liver carcinoma and hepatitis B virus infection. Source material: liver tumor tissue from sampling region 5. Subset: tumor region T5, tumor centre. CDR3 sequence (DNA): TGTGCCAGCAGCCCCTCGGGACGGAAACTATACGAGCAGTACTTC. Protein product: CASSPSGRKLYEQYF.